These 19 T cell receptor beta chains originate from one sample sequenced in a study of blood T cell repertoires in COVID-19. Sequencing used immunoSEQ multiplex PCR; TCRdb keeps in-frame clones, though not all of them. Among 150,000 to 250,000 clones listed, 80% to 90% were seen once. Input material: PBMCs or T cells enriched from blood (not recorded which). Source of these receptors: a man aged 35-49 years who had recovered from COVID-19.

This chain connects TRBV6-5 to TRBJ2-1; TRBD2 is a possible D gene (6 bases). V shed 6 bases and J shed 8 bases, with 14 bases lying between them. The CDR3 loop spans 13 amino acids. The V gene's germline CDR1 is MNHEY and CDR2 SVGAGI. The CDR3 coding sequence is TGTGCCAGCAGACGCGGGAAAGGCGATGAGCAGTTCTTC. Translated: CASRRGKGDEQFF.

The chain combines TRBV7-2 with TRBJ1-2; D is unresolved. The CDR3 contains 12 residues. The germline CDR1 and CDR2 sequences are SGHTA and FQGNSA. With 2 bases removed from V and 8 bases from J, the gap between germline ends came to 9 bases. CDR3 in amino acids: CASSLYGLGYTF. DNA of the CDR3: TGTGCCAGCAGCTTATACGGTTTGGGCTACACCTTC.

The chain's CDR3 is CASSPQGGYYGYTF. DNA of the CDR3: TGTGCCAGCAGCCCCCAGGGGGGATACTATGGCTACACCTTC. The rearrangement joins TRBV7-9 to TRBJ1-2; 7 nucleotides match TRBD1. This CDR3 contains 14 residues. Trimming at V came to 5 bases and at J to 3 bases, leaving 6 bases not matched to a gene. CDR1 SEHNR and CDR2 FQNEAQ come from the germline V gene (reference sequence).

V gene TRBV7-2 combines with J gene TRBJ1-2; TRBD1 agrees at 10 bases. The V segment lost 1 base and the J segment 4 bases; nucleotides outside the gene matches: 0. The CDR3 sequence is 14 residues long. The germline V gene has CDR1 SGHTA and CDR2 FQGNSA. This CDR3 reads CASSLGTGGYGYTF. The CDR3 coding sequence is TGTGCCAGCAGCTTAGGGACAGGGGGCTATGGCTACACCTTC.

This clone appeared once. The chain recombines TRBV4-3 with TRBJ2-1, with TRBD1 matching over 7 bases. The CDR3 is 15 residues long. Germline CDR1 and CDR2: LGHNA and YSLEER. Trimming at V came to 4 bases and at J to 4 bases, leaving 7 bases not matched to a gene. Written as DNA, the CDR3 is TGCGCCAGCAGCCCGTCGGTGGGACAGTACAATGAGCAGTTCTTC. Protein product: CASSPSVGQYNEQFF.

This clone was detected ten times or more. The rearrangement links TRBV4-1 to TRBJ1-4; 9 bases agree with TRBD1. The CDR3 length is 16 residues. Losses at the gene ends were 4 bases for V and 2 bases for J; bases not matched to a gene: 5. Germline lookup yields CDR1 MGHRA and CDR2 YSYEKL. DNA of the CDR3: TGCGCCAGCAGCCTGGGACAGGGAACGACTAATGAAAAACTGTTTTTT. Amino acids: CASSLGQGTTNEKLFF.

This sequence joins TRBV28 and TRBJ2-3, with D tentatively TRBD1 (6 bases). V was trimmed by 5 bases and J by 3 bases, leaving 12 bases between them. Germline CDR1 and CDR2: MDHEN and SYDVKM. The CDR3 is made up of 14 amino acids. The CDR3 nucleotides are TGTGCCAGCAGTGTTGGGGGCGCGACAGATACGCAGTATTTT. This translates into CASSVGGATDTQYF.

This chain joins TRBV9 and TRBJ1-4; weak D call: TRBD1 (5 bases). The CDR3 is made up of 17 amino acids. The ends were cut back, 0 bases at V and 1 base at J, with 13 bases in the middle. Germline lookup yields CDR1 SGDLS and CDR2 YYNGEE. The CDR3: CASSVGGGGITNEKLFF. Written as DNA, the CDR3 is TGTGCCAGCAGCGTAGGCGGGGGGGGGATAACTAATGAAAAACTGTTTTTT.

The V gene is TRBV7-2, the J gene TRBJ2-1; the D gene is possibly TRBD2 (6 bases). Germline assignment: CDR1 SGHTA and CDR2 FQGNSA. This CDR3 region has 14 residues. The V and J ends lost 1 base and 8 bases respectively, with 12 bases between them. CDR3 amino acids: CASSLDGGRDEQFF. For the CDR3, the DNA is TGTGCCAGCAGCTTAGATGGAGGGCGGGATGAGCAGTTCTTC.

This clone was seen just once. The rearrangement joins TRBV12-3 or TRBV12-4 to TRBJ2-3, with D possibly being TRBD2 (6 bases). The CDR3 totals 13 residues. The ends were cut back, 5 bases at V and 3 bases at J, with 9 bases in the middle. The CDR3 is CASSRTTTDTQYF. Written as DNA, the CDR3 is TGTGCCAGCAGTAGGACTACTACAGATACGCAGTATTTT.

The V and J genes are TRBV5-1 and TRBJ2-6; TRBD2 might be the D (6 bases). V gave up 5 bases and J gave up 1 base, with 19 bases separating them. The germline CDR1 and CDR2 sequences are SGHRS and YFSETQ. CDR3 length equals 18 residues. The CDR3 loop reads CASSSQPVGGSGANVLTF. CDR3 nucleotide sequence: TGCGCCAGCAGTTCACAGCCGGTGGGGGGATCTGGGGCCAACGTCCTGACTTTC.

The CDR3 DNA follows: TGTGCCAGCAGACTGACAGGGGGCAACTATGGCTACACCTTC. It is translated as CASRLTGGNYGYTF. The chain couples TRBV28 to TRBJ1-2; TRBD1 aligns across 10 bases. After removal of 6 bases from V and 2 bases from J, the junction contained 3 bases not matched to a gene. CDR1 and CDR2 (germline): MDHEN, SYDVKM. The CDR3 has 14 residues.

The chain employs TRBV27 and TRBJ1-5; 7 bases are shared with TRBD1. Germline loops: CDR1 MNHEY, CDR2 SMNVEV (reference sequence). The CDR3 consists of 14 residues. J was trimmed by 2 bases and V by 6 bases; bases with no gene match: 4. CDR3 in DNA: TGTGCCAGCAGCCCCGGACAGGGCAATCAGCCCCAGCATTTT. Its protein product is CASSPGQGNQPQHF.

The chain joins TRBV19 to TRBJ2-5; TRBD2 matches at 7 bases. The V and J ends lost 0 bases and 2 bases, in that order; junction bases with no gene match: 6. The germline V gene has CDR1 LNHDA and CDR2 SQIVND (reference sequence). There are 16 residues in the CDR3. The CDR3 loop is CASSIDPGGGQETQYF. The CDR3 nucleotides are TGTGCCAGTAGTATAGATCCGGGAGGAGGGCAAGAGACCCAGTACTTC.

The J gene is TRBJ2-7, the V gene TRBV6-2 or TRBV6-3; 7 bases agree with TRBD1. Germline V lookup: CDR1 MNHEY, CDR2 SVGEGT. V was pared by 4 bases and J by 1 base, with 10 bases of the junction left unmatched. This CDR3 comprises 16 residues. CDR3 loop: CASSLRPGGRSYEQYV. CDR3 nucleotide sequence: TGTGCCAGCAGTTTGCGACCAGGGGGTAGGTCCTACGAGCAGTACGTC.

This clone was counted once. The CDR3 DNA reads TGTGCCAGCGGCGGAGGAGGATCTGGAAACACCATATATTTT. This codes for CASGGGGSGNTIYF. V gene TRBV9 combines with J gene TRBJ1-3; D is uncertain. The CDR3 runs to 14 residues. Looked up from germline, CDR1 is SGDLS and CDR2 is YYNGEE. V lost 7 bases to trimming and J lost 1 base, with 12 bases between them.

In DNA form, the CDR3 reads TGTGCCATCAGTGACCGGGACAGAAAGAACACCGGGGAGCTGTTTTTT. Protein product: CAISDRDRKNTGELFF. This sequence joins TRBV10-3 and TRBJ2-2, with 7 bases aligning to TRBD1. Losses at the gene ends were 3 bases for V and 1 base for J; bases not matched to a gene: 5. The CDR3 is 16 residues long. CDR1 is ENHRY and CDR2 is SYGVKD in the germline V gene.

The chain combines TRBV10-2 with TRBJ1-1; weak D call: TRBD1 (6 bases). Per germline, CDR1 WSHSY and CDR2 SAAADI. The CDR3 length is 11 residues. The V gene lost 8 bases and the J gene lost 7 bases, with 11 bases spanning the gap. The CDR3 sequence is CASVGQLEAFF. CDR3 nucleotides: TGCGCCAGCGTTGGACAGCTTGAAGCTTTCTTT.

The V call is TRBV27, the J call TRBJ1-6, with D maybe TRBD1 (5 bases). This CDR3 is 15 amino acids long. Trimming shortened V by 2 bases and J by 7 bases, and 12 bases separated the two germline ends. CDR1 is MNHEY, CDR2 SMNVEV, per germline (reference sequence). CDR3 DNA: TGTGCCAGCAGTTTAGTTCAGGGATTAAATTCACCCCTCCACTTT. This gives the protein CASSLVQGLNSPLHF.